Listed below are T cell receptor beta chains from one sample, sequenced in a study of beta chain features in type 1 diabetes. Sequencing used immunoSEQ multiplex PCR; TCRdb keeps in-frame clones, though not all of them. Found here are nearly 250,000 clones, roughly two thirds of them singletons; the top ten hold approximately 0.05%. The sample taken for sequencing was naive CD4+ T cells from blood. The source of these receptors is a man aged 25 to 40 in good health. Each CDR3 is given with its conserved first and last residue. D genes are given only for firm matches. Rows give clone size only sometimes, using once, few, many, or a class for an expanded clone.

length: 12
D: NA
V: TRBV30
size: NA
J: TRBJ1-5
CDR3: CAWSGVNQPQHF
DNA: TGTGCCTGGAGTGGGGTGAATCAGCCCCAGCATTTT

length: 12
D: NA
V: TRBV29-1
size: NA
J: TRBJ2-5
CDR3: CSVGGVRETQYF
DNA: TGCAGCGTGGGGGGAGTACGGGAGACCCAGTACTTC

length: 12
D: NA
V: TRBV28
size: NA
J: TRBJ2-1
CDR3: CASSTLNNEQFF
DNA: TGTGCCAGCAGTACGTTAAACAATGAGCAGTTCTTC

length: 15
D: NA
V: TRBV5-1
size: NA
J: TRBJ2-1
CDR3: CASSLAFLGNNEQFF
DNA: TGCGCCAGCAGCTTGGCTTTCCTCGGAAACAATGAGCAGTTCTTC

length: 12
D: NA
V: TRBV4-1
size: NA
J: TRBJ2-1
CDR3: CASSNPLGVLFF
DNA: TGCGCCAGCAGCAACCCGCTAGGGGTGTTGTTCTTC

length: 18
D: NA
V: TRBV30
size: NA
J: TRBJ1-3
CDR3: CAWSVLIGFSSSGNTIYF
DNA: TGTGCCTGGAGTGTACTGATCGGGTTTTCAAGCTCTGGAAACACCATATATTTT

length: 11
D: NA
V: TRBV29-1
size: NA
J: TRBJ2-2
CDR3: CSVGGPGELFF
DNA: TGCAGCGTTGGAGGACCCGGGGAGCTGTTTTTT

length: 13
D: NA
V: TRBV6-5
size: NA
J: TRBJ2-1
CDR3: CASTPPRAGEQFF
DNA: TGTGCCAGCACCCCGCCCAGGGCGGGCGAGCAGTTCTTC

length: 14
D: NA
V: TRBV6-1
size: NA
J: TRBJ1-5
CDR3: CASSEVGGSQPQHF
DNA: TGTGCCAGCAGTGAAGTTGGGGGCAGTCAGCCCCAGCATTTT

length: 13
D: NA
V: TRBV4-2
size: NA
J: TRBJ1-1
CDR3: CASSQERNTEAFF
DNA: TGTGCCAGCAGCCAAGAGCGGAACACTGAAGCTTTCTTT

length: 14
D: NA
V: TRBV29-1
size: NA
J: TRBJ1-3
CDR3: CSGGGGAKGNTIYF
DNA: TGCAGCGGAGGTGGGGGGGCGAAGGGAAACACCATATATTTT

length: 14
D: NA
V: TRBV5-4
size: NA
J: TRBJ2-7
CDR3: CASSLAGSSYEQYF
DNA: TGTGCCAGCAGCTTGGCAGGGAGCTCCTACGAGCAGTACTTC

length: 16
D: NA
V: TRBV15
size: NA
J: TRBJ2-6
CDR3: CATSRRVSSGANVLTF
DNA: TGTGCCACCAGCAGAAGGGTTAGCTCTGGGGCCAACGTCCTGACTTTC

length: 11
D: NA
V: TRBV28
size: NA
J: TRBJ2-3
CDR3: CASTGWNTQYF
DNA: TGTGCCAGCACGGGGTGGAATACGCAGTATTTT

length: 14
D: NA
V: TRBV18
size: few
J: TRBJ2-7
CDR3: CASSPGAADYEQYF
DNA: TGTGCCAGCTCACCAGGTGCAGCTGACTACGAGCAGTACTTC

length: 12
D: TRBD1
V: TRBV30
size: NA
J: TRBJ2-7
CDR3: CAQQGNVYEQYF
DNA: TGTGCCCAACAGGGGAATGTATACGAGCAGTACTTC

length: 13
D: NA
V: TRBV7-9
size: NA
J: TRBJ1-1
CDR3: CASSLAVHTEAFF
DNA: TGTGCCAGCAGCTTAGCTGTCCACACTGAAGCTTTCTTT

length: 15
D: TRBD1
V: TRBV7-2
size: NA
J: TRBJ2-7
CDR3: CASSRVGQGVFEQYF
DNA: TGTGCCAGCAGCAGAGTGGGACAGGGGGTCTTCGAGCAGTACTTC

length: 13
D: TRBD1
V: TRBV29-1
size: few
J: TRBJ1-1
CDR3: CSVRQGRNTEAFF
DNA: TGCAGCGTTCGACAGGGAAGGAACACTGAAGCTTTCTTT

length: 13
D: NA
V: TRBV29-1
size: NA
J: TRBJ1-4
CDR3: CSVGRVFGEKLFF
DNA: TGCAGCGTTGGCAGGGTGTTTGGTGAAAAACTGTTTTTT

length: 16
D: TRBD2
V: TRBV27
size: NA
J: TRBJ2-5
CDR3: CASSPIGAGDAETQYF
DNA: TGTGCCAGCAGTCCCATTGGGGCGGGAGATGCAGAGACCCAGTACTTC

length: 13
D: NA
V: TRBV29-1
size: NA
J: TRBJ2-1
CDR3: CSVGTGSHNEQFF
DNA: TGCAGCGTTGGCACAGGGTCCCACAATGAGCAGTTCTTC

length: 13
D: NA
V: TRBV29-1
size: NA
J: TRBJ1-2
CDR3: CSVEGGTFYGYTF
DNA: TGCAGCGTTGAAGGTGGGACATTCTATGGCTACACCTTC

length: 15
D: TRBD2
V: TRBV15
size: NA
J: TRBJ2-3
CDR3: CATSRGSGGTDTQYF
DNA: TGTGCCACCAGCAGGGGCAGCGGGGGGACAGATACGCAGTATTTT

length: 13
D: NA
V: TRBV29-1
size: NA
J: TRBJ1-2
CDR3: CSVSGPSRYGYTF
DNA: TGCAGCGTTTCGGGACCCTCGCGCTATGGCTACACCTTC